Listed below are T cell receptor beta chains from one sample, sequenced in a study of cytotoxic CD8 clonotypes in ibrutinib-treated CLL. Method: immunoSEQ multiplex PCR; TCRdb's copy keeps in-frame clones and lacks some. The sample yields over 65,000 clones, around two thirds seen once. Sequencing was performed on PBMCs, taken after 12 months of ibrutinib treatment. All receptors derive from a human donor with chronic lymphocytic leukemia. Each CDR3 is given with its conserved first and last residue. A D gene is named only where the DNA matches it firmly. Clone size is given for some rows only: seen once, a few or many times, or a class if the clone is expanded.

D,J,V,size,DNA,CDR3
TRBD1,TRBJ2-7,TRBV7-6,-,TGTGCCAGCAGCCAGGCCCTGGACAGGGGCTACGAGCAGTACTTC,CASSQALDRGYEQYF
-,TRBJ2-7,TRBV5-1,-,TGCGCCAGCAGCTTGTCAGGGTTGGGGATCTTGGACGAGCAGTACTTC,CASSLSGLGILDEQYF
TRBD1,TRBJ2-1,TRBV11-3,-,TGTGCCAGCAGCCGGACAGGAAGATCCTACAATGAGCAGTTCTTC,CASSRTGRSYNEQFF
-,TRBJ2-1,TRBV4-3,-,TGCGCCAGCAGCCAAGGAGGATGGCAGGGGGGCTACAATGAGCAGTTCTTC,CASSQGGWQGGYNEQFF
TRBD1,TRBJ1-2,TRBV6-6,-,TGTGCCAGCAGCTCTCTCGTCAGGGGGCGCGGAGGCTACACCTTC,CASSSLVRGRGGYTF
TRBD1,TRBJ2-7,TRBV19,-,TGTGCCAGTAGTATCCGGGACAGGGTCGAGCAGTACTTC,CASSIRDRVEQYF
-,TRBJ1-1,TRBV7-3,-,TGTGCCAGCAGCCGGCTGGGGGACACTGAAGCTTTCTTT,CASSRLGDTEAFF
-,TRBJ1-4,TRBV30,-,TGTGCCTGGAGTGTTCAGGGCAATGAAAAACTGTTTTTT,CAWSVQGNEKLFF
-,TRBJ2-5,TRBV5-4,-,TGTGCCAGCAGCTCCACGGGAGTGAGACAAGAGACCCAGTACTTC,CASSSTGVRQETQYF
-,TRBJ1-2,TRBV11-3,-,TGTGCCAGCAGCTTAGCGGCAGGCTATGGCTACACCTTC,CASSLAAGYGYTF
TRBD1,TRBJ1-2,TRBV5-1,-,TGCGCCAGCAGCTTGTCTCAGGGGGCCTATGGCTACACCTTC,CASSLSQGAYGYTF
-,TRBJ2-7,TRBV6-1,-,TGTGCCAGCAGGGTGGCGTTGAGCGAGCAGTACTTC,CASRVALSEQYF
TRBD1,TRBJ2-3,TRBV9,-,TGTGCCAGCAGCGTAGCTACAGGGGTGGGCGCAGATACGCAGTATTTT,CASSVATGVGADTQYF
TRBD2,TRBJ2-1,TRBV7-6,once,TGTGCCAGCAGCTCGGGACTAGCGGGGGTAGAGCAGTTCTTC,CASSSGLAGVEQFF
-,TRBJ1-3,TRBV7-8,few,TGTGCCAGCAGCTTAGCTAACGGGGGCCTCTCTGGAAACACCATATATTTT,CASSLANGGLSGNTIYF
TRBD2,TRBJ2-1,TRBV7-6,-,TGTGCCAGCAGCTTACGAGCGGGGGGGCAGGTGTTCTTC,CASSLRAGGQVFF
-,TRBJ2-3,TRBV7-2,-,TGTGCCAGCAGGTTTTTAGGGGAGACCCGAACAGATACGCAGTATTTT,CASRFLGETRTDTQYF
TRBD1,TRBJ1-3,TRBV7-6,-,TGTGCCAGCAGCTTCGCGGACAGGGAAGGAAACACCATATATTTT,CASSFADREGNTIYF
-,TRBJ2-5,TRBV4-3,once,TGCGCCAGCAGCCAAGATAGGGCCCAAGAGACCCAGTACTTC,CASSQDRAQETQYF
TRBD1,TRBJ1-6,TRBV6-5,few,TGTGCCAGTCAGGACAGGGGAATTAATTCACCCCTCCACTTT,CASQDRGINSPLHF
-,TRBJ1-1,TRBV5-4,-,TGTGCCAGCAGCCCGCAAACAGGAGCCAACACTGAAGCTTTCTTT,CASSPQTGANTEAFF
-,TRBJ2-6,TRBV28,once,TGTGCCAGCAGCTATGCGTCGTGGGAGACCGCTCTGGGGGCCAACGTCCTGACTTTC,CASSYASWETALGANVLTF
TRBD1,TRBJ1-2,TRBV7-9,-,TGTGCCAGCAGCTTCCGGGACAGTCAAGGCTACACCTTC,CASSFRDSQGYTF
-,TRBJ2-3,TRBV19,-,TGTGCCAGTAGTATTATCCCAGGCACAGATACGCAGTATTTT,CASSIIPGTDTQYF
-,TRBJ1-3,TRBV7-2,-,TGTGCCAGCAGAGGAGGACAGTATGGAAACACCATATATTTT,CASRGGQYGNTIYF
-,TRBJ2-1,TRBV11-3,-,TGTGCCAGCAGCTCCCTGGGGGGGCCCGGGGATGAGCAGTTCTTC,CASSSLGGPGDEQFF
-,TRBJ1-2,TRBV6-5,-,TGTGCCAGCGCGGGAAGGGAGTCTAACTATGGCTACACCTTC,CASAGRESNYGYTF
-,TRBJ2-5,TRBV7-2,-,TGTGCCAGCAGCCTCCAGGGGGGGCGCACCCAAGAGACCCAGTACTTC,CASSLQGGRTQETQYF
-,TRBJ1-1,TRBV18,-,TGTGCCAGCTCACCACGTCAGGGGATGGACACTGAAGCTTTCTTT,CASSPRQGMDTEAFF
-,TRBJ1-1,TRBV25-1,-,TGTGCCAGCAGTGACTACCTCGGGACAATCGAGCAACAAGCTTTCTTT,CASSDYLGTIEQQAFF
-,TRBJ2-5,TRBV19,-,TGTGCCAGTAGTATACAGACGGGTCAAGAGACCCAGTACTTC,CASSIQTGQETQYF
-,TRBJ2-5,TRBV14,few,TGTGCCAGCAGCCAAGATAACTTTGGGGGGTTGGAGACCCAGTACTTC,CASSQDNFGGLETQYF
-,TRBJ1-5,TRBV7-8,-,TGTGCCAGCAGCTTAGTATCGCAAGACAATCAGCCCCAGCATTTT,CASSLVSQDNQPQHF
TRBD1,TRBJ2-5,TRBV6-5,-,TGTGCCAGCAGCCGGACAGGGCCGTACCAAGAGACCCAGTACTTC,CASSRTGPYQETQYF
-,TRBJ2-4,TRBV19,-,TGTGCCAGTAGTATGGGGGATTGGGCTTCCCGCGGTGGGTATCTGAAGGCCAAAAACATTCAGTACTTC,CASSMGDWASRGGYLKAKNIQYF